A selection of T cell receptor beta chains follows, all from one sample in a study of beta chain features in type 1 diabetes. The repertoire was sequenced with immunoSEQ multiplex PCR; TCRdb's copy has only in-frame clones and lacks some. The table lists 160,000 or so clones, around 8.3% of them singletons. Input material: central memory CD4+ T cells from blood. These receptors were obtained from a young woman with type 1 diabetes. The CDR3 runs from the conserved cysteine through the conserved F or W. D genes are given only for firm matches. The size of a clone is reported for some rows only, either as once, few or many, or as a class for expanded clones.

J gene	D gene	V gene	clone size	CDR3 DNA	CDR3 protein
TRBJ2-3	TRBD2	TRBV10-3	few	TGTGCCATCAGCGGACTAGCGGGAGGATGGGACACAGATACGCAGTATTTT	CAISGLAGGWDTDTQYF
TRBJ2-5	TRBD2	TRBV9	-	TGTGCCAGCAGCTCAACGGGAGGTGGGGAGACCCAGTACTTC	CASSSTGGGETQYF
TRBJ2-3	-	TRBV19	few	TGTGCCAGTAGTATAACGAGCGGGCGGGCGTATCATACGCAGTATTTT	CASSITSGRAYHTQYF
TRBJ2-5	TRBD1	TRBV27	-	TGTGCCAGCGCACATAACCGGGACAGGGAGCAGTACTTC	CASAHNRDREQYF
TRBJ2-1	-	TRBV5-4	-	TGTGCCAGCAGCTTGGATGCGGGACGGAACCAAAATGAGCAGTTCTTC	CASSLDAGRNQNEQFF
TRBJ2-7	-	TRBV6-5	few	TGTGCCAGCAGGAGAGGGCAAAACTCCTACGAGCAGTACTTC	CASRRGQNSYEQYF
TRBJ2-5	-	TRBV5-1	-	TGCGCCAGCAGCTGGACTGTCCAAGAGACCCAGTACTTC	CASSWTVQETQYF
TRBJ2-1	-	TRBV11-3	few	TGTGCCAGCAGCCATGGTCGGGAGCAGTTCTTC	CASSHGREQFF
TRBJ1-3	TRBD1	TRBV15	-	TGTGCCACCAGCAGAGAAAGGGCGTCGACAGGGGGATCTGGAAACACCATATATTTT	CATSRERASTGGSGNTIYF
TRBJ2-3	TRBD2	TRBV10-2	few	TGCGCCAGCAGTGAGCCTAGCGGGGGGCACGGGGTACGGTATTTT	CASSEPSGGHGVRYF
TRBJ2-3	-	TRBV9	-	TGTGCCAGCAGTCGGGGGAGTCAGGGTGGAGATACGCAGTATTTT	CASSRGSQGGDTQYF
TRBJ2-7	-	TRBV7-2	-	TGTGCCAGCAGCTCACAGGGCGAATTGAGGGGATACGAGCAGTACTTC	CASSSQGELRGYEQYF
TRBJ2-2	TRBD1	TRBV9	-	TGTGCCAGCAGCGAGACGACAGGGTCCGGGGAGCTGTTTTTT	CASSETTGSGELFF
TRBJ2-5	TRBD2	TRBV7-2	once	TGTGCCAGCAGCTCCGGACTAGCGGGGGGGCTCCAGTACTTC	CASSSGLAGGLQYF
TRBJ2-2	-	TRBV9	few	TGTGCCAGCAGCGTAGCATACGGAGGGTCGAACACCGGGGAGCTGTTTTTT	CASSVAYGGSNTGELFF
TRBJ2-7	TRBD1	TRBV29-1	few	TGCAGCGTCGTTCCGGGACAGGGAGTATTTTACGAGCAGTACTTC	CSVVPGQGVFYEQYF
TRBJ2-1	-	TRBV7-3	-	TGTGCCAGCAGCGCGACTGGGAATGAGCAGTTCTTC	CASSATGNEQFF
TRBJ2-5	TRBD2	TRBV18	-	TGTGCCAGCTCAAGTCCTTCACTAGCGGGCCTAGAGACCCAGTACTTC	CASSSPSLAGLETQYF
TRBJ1-5	TRBD1	TRBV4-2	-	TGTGCCAGCAGCCAAGAAGCAGGGGGCGCCGGTCAGCCCCAGCATTTT	CASSQEAGGAGQPQHF
TRBJ1-6	TRBD1	TRBV19	few	TGTGCCAGTAGTACCGGACAGGGTAATTCACCCCTCCACTTT	CASSTGQGNSPLHF